The source of this TCR beta chain is a study of B cell selection in AIRE deficiency. The length of the CDR3 is 16 residues. Germline V gene sequence: CDR1 LNHNV, CDR2 YYDKDF (reference sequence). Between the trimmed V and J ends, which lost 1 base and 0 bases, there was a span of 11 bases. Assay: immunoSEQ multiplex PCR; the TCRdb copy retains only in-frame clones and omits some. The sample holds under 25,000 clones, around 97% seen once. The sorted conventional CD4 T cells were gated as CD4+CD127+. The chain employs TRBV15 and TRBJ2-3; D uncertain. The source is a human donor with AIRE deficiency. Sequencing used conventional CD4+ T cells sorted from PBMCs. CDR3 loop: CATSRVLQTSTDTQYF. CDR3 DNA: TGTGCCACCAGCAGAGTGCTACAGACTAGCACAGATACGCAGTATTTT.